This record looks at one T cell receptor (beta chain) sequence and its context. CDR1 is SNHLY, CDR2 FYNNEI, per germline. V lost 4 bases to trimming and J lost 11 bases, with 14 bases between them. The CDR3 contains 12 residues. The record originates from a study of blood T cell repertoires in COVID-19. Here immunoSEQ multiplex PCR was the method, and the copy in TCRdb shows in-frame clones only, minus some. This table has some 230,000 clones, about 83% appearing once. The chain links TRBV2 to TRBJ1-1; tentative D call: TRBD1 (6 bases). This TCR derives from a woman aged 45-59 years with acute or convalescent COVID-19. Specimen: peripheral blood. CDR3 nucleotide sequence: TGTGCCAGCAGTGTTACAGGGTTTATTGCTTTCTTT. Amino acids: CASSVTGFIAFF. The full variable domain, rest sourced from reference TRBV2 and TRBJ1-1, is EPEVTQTPSHQVTQMGQEVILRCVPISNHLYFYWYRQILGQKVEFLVSFYNNEISEKSEIFDDQFSVERPDGSNFTLKIRSTKLEDSAMYFCASSVTGFIAFFGQGTRLTVV.